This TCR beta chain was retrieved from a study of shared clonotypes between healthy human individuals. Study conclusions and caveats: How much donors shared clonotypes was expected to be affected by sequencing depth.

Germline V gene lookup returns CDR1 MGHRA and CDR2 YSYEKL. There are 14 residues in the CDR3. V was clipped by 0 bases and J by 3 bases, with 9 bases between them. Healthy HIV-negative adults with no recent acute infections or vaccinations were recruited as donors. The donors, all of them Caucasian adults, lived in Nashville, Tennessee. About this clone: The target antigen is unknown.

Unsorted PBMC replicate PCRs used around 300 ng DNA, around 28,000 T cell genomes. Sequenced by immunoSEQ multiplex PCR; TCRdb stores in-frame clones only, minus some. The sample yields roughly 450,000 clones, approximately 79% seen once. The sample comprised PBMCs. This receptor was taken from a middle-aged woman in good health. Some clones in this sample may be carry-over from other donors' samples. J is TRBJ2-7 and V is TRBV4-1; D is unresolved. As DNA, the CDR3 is TGCGCCAGCAGCCAAGAGCCAGTCTTCTACGAGCAGTACTTC. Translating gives CASSQEPVFYEQYF.